Here is one T cell receptor (beta chain) with its context. TCRdb's table, derived via immunoSEQ multiplex PCR, lists solely in-frame clones and lacks some. This table has fewer than 13,000 clones, over 70% appearing once. The sample is drawn from a study of T cell repertoires in ileal Crohn's disease. This CDR3 contains 14 residues. In germline, CDR1 is SGHNT, CDR2 YYREEE (reference sequence). The V segment lost 5 bases and the J segment 0 bases; nucleotides outside the gene matches: 3. As for time point: neoterminal ileum biopsy at postoperative endoscopy, about 6 months after surgery. The sequenced material came from ileal tissue. This chain links TRBV5-4 with TRBJ2-3; 7 nucleotides align to TRBD2. The receptor was isolated from an adult with Crohn's disease. The CDR3 here is CASRSGASTDTQYF. DNA for the CDR3: TGTGCCAGCAGGAGCGGGGCTAGCACAGATACGCAGTATTTT.